Below, 14 T cell receptor beta chains from the same sample are listed, as sequenced in a study of blood T cell repertoires in COVID-19. The assay was immunoSEQ multiplex PCR, and TCRdb's table has in-frame clones only and misses some. The sample contains about 300,000 clones, about four fifths of which appear only once. Sequencing was carried out using peripheral blood. The receptors shown here come from a woman between 45 and 65 years old with acute or convalescent COVID-19.

As to this clone: This sample also contains other DNA sequences that code for the same CDR3. The genes are TRBV28 and TRBJ1-2, with D maybe TRBD1 (6 bases). Trimming removed 6 bases from V and 2 bases from J, with 10 bases in between. The germline gives CDR1 MDHEN, CDR2 SYDVKM. The CDR3 covers 13 residues. The CDR3 DNA is TGTGCCAGCAGCCCCACAGGGAACTATGGCTACACCTTC. Translated, it gives CASSPTGNYGYTF.

The chain employs TRBV11-3 and TRBJ1-1, with 8 nucleotides matching TRBD1. V lost 4 bases, J lost 3 bases, and 1 base stayed unmatched. Germline V gene lookup returns CDR1 SGHNT and CDR2 YENEEA. The CDR3 is 13 amino acids. The DNA for the CDR3 is TGTGCCAGCAGCTACAGGGGGGACACTGAAGCTTTCTTT. Its translation: CASSYRGDTEAFF.

A remark on this clone: This sample also contains other DNA sequences that code for the same CDR3. This chain joins TRBV5-1 and TRBJ1-3; D is uncertain. The CDR3 is 14 amino acids. The V end lost 4 bases, the J end lost 0 bases, and 8 bases lay between the germline ends. Germline lookup yields CDR1 SGHRS and CDR2 YFSETQ. CDR3 in amino acids: CASSGGSSGNTIYF. Here the CDR3 DNA reads TGCGCCAGCAGCGGAGGAAGCTCTGGAAACACCATATATTTT.

The sample holds a few counts of this clone. The genes are TRBV19 and TRBJ1-5; 10 nucleotides line up with TRBD1. Germline V gene sequence: CDR1 LNHDA, CDR2 SQIVND (reference sequence). With V trimmed by 5 bases and J by 6 bases, 7 bases remained unmatched. The CDR3 spans 15 residues. In nucleotides, the CDR3 is TGTGCCAGTAGTTCCGGGACAGGGGTCTCTCAGCCCCAGCATTTT. This encodes CASSSGTGVSQPQHF.

V gene TRBV5-4 combines with J gene TRBJ2-1; 10 nucleotides align to TRBD2. The CDR3 loop spans 12 amino acids. V gave up 2 bases and J gave up 13 bases; unmatched junction bases: 3. From germline, CDR1 is SGHNT and CDR2 YYREEE (reference sequence). The CDR3 loop is CASSLGLAAQFF. CDR3 DNA sequence: TGTGCCAGCAGCTTAGGACTAGCGGCTCAGTTCTTC.

This clone was counted a few times. This chain links TRBV7-3 with TRBJ2-2; 7 bases are a match to TRBD1. CDR3 length: 15 residues. CDR1 and CDR2 from the germline V gene are SGHTA and FQGTGA. The J segment lost 4 bases and the V segment lost 5 bases, leaving 7 bases of the junction unmatched. The CDR3 sequence is CASSPTTGSTGELFF. The CDR3 nucleotides are TGTGCCAGCAGCCCAACGACAGGGTCCACCGGGGAGCTGTTTTTT.

The chain combines TRBV4-2 with TRBJ2-5, with a possible D match to TRBD2 (5 bases). Germline V gives CDR1 LGHNA, CDR2 YNFKEQ. This CDR3 has 14 residues. Trimming shortened V by 0 bases and J by 4 bases, and 9 bases separated the two germline ends. In DNA form, the CDR3 reads TGTGCCAGCAGCCAAGATACCGCGGGAGAGACCCAGTACTTC. Amino acids: CASSQDTAGETQYF.

The DNA of the CDR3 is TGTGCCAGCAGCAAAGTCATATGGGGGGACACAGATACGCAGTATTTT. It yields the protein CASSKVIWGDTDTQYF. The chain links TRBV21-1 to TRBJ2-3; the D call TRBD2 from the table was never checked on the DNA. TRBV21-1 is a pseudogene. The CDR3 sequence is 16 residues long.

To note about this clone: Other DNA sequences in this specimen translate into the identical CDR3. The chain has TRBV10-3 and TRBJ1-5; a possible D gene is TRBD1 (6 bases). Germline CDR1 and CDR2: ENHRY and SYGVKD. V dropped 4 bases and J dropped 5 bases, with 9 bases sitting between them. The CDR3 is 13 amino acids. CDR3: CAISGGGDQPQHF. DNA for the CDR3: TGTGCCATCAGTGGAGGGGGTGATCAGCCCCAGCATTTT.

The CDR3 region is CATSRSGSHNEQFF. The CDR3 DNA is TGTGCCACCAGCCGGTCCGGGTCACATAATGAGCAGTTCTTC. This chain uses TRBV24-1 with TRBJ2-1; D remains unclear. Deletions cut 7 bases from V and 7 bases from J, with 16 bases between. Germline loops: CDR1 KGHDR, CDR2 SFDVKD. CDR3 length: 14 amino acids.

The CDR3 nucleotides read TGTGCCATCAGTGAGTTGGGGACATCCTCAGGAGGCTACACCTTC. Translating it yields CAISELGTSSGGYTF. The rearrangement uses TRBV10-3 and TRBJ1-2, with D possibly being TRBD1 (6 bases). Trimming removed 1 base at V and 8 bases at J, with 17 bases between. The length of the CDR3 is 15 residues. CDR1 and CDR2 (germline): ENHRY, SYGVKD.

This chain links TRBV9 with TRBJ2-1; TRBD2 matches at 10 bases. Germline-derived CDR1 and CDR2 are SGDLS and YYNGEE. The CDR3 totals 16 residues. V was pared by 0 bases and J by 2 bases, with 2 bases of the junction left unmatched. The chain's CDR3 is CASSVVAGGPYNEQFF. The CDR3 DNA is TGTGCCAGCAGCGTAGTAGCGGGGGGTCCCTACAATGAGCAGTTCTTC.

The rearrangement joins TRBV2 to TRBJ1-1; D call uncertain. This CDR3 contains 11 residues. In germline, CDR1 is SNHLY, CDR2 FYNNEI. V was trimmed by 6 bases and J by 5 bases, leaving 7 bases between them. The DNA of the CDR3 is TGTGCCAGCAGGGCAGATACTGAAGCTTTCTTT. As protein: CASRADTEAFF.

The chain links TRBV5-1 to TRBJ1-2, with 9 bases identical to TRBD1. V shed 0 bases and J 6 bases; nucleotides not matched to a gene: 6. Germline CDR1 is SGHRS and CDR2 is YFSETQ. The CDR3 has 15 residues. CDR3 DNA: TGCGCCAGCAGCTTGGGACAGGGGGAAGGAGATGGCTACACCTTC. This sequence encodes CASSLGQGEGDGYTF.